The clone carrying this T cell receptor beta chain came up many times. TCRdb independently ran MiXCR on the PCR reads; one entry per CDR3 protein. The table lists some 320,000 distinct CDR3 sequences, over 20% of them singletons, with roughly 0.86% in the top ten. This specimen comes from a study of molecular identifiers for immune sequencing clone quantification. The CDR3 is made up of 13 amino acids. From germline, CDR1 is LNHDA and CDR2 SQIVND (reference sequence). The V end was cut by 3 bases, the J end by 4 bases, with 10 bases between. The sequence was obtained from a human donor in good health. Some libraries in this study had Jurkat cell RNA spiked in. The sequenced material came from naive CD8+ T cells from blood, with Jurkat cell RNA spiked in. The subset: FACS-sorted CD8+CD4-CCR7+CD45RA+ naive T cells. The V call is TRBV19, the J call TRBJ2-7, with TRBD2 as a possible D gene (6 bases). CDR3 DNA: TGTGCCAGTAGTATTGGGGGGTCTTACGAGCAGTACTTC. As protein: CASSIGGSYEQYF.